One and the same sample provided the 32 T cell receptor beta chains below, sequenced in a study of blood T cell repertoires in COVID-19. Profiling relied on immunoSEQ multiplex PCR, and the TCRdb table lists in-frame clones only, not all of them. The sample consists of about 160,000 clones, approximately 92% of them appearing once. Sequencing was performed on peripheral blood. The receptors shown here come from a man aged 25 to 45 with COVID-19, enrolled during active disease.

The rearrangement uses TRBV27 and TRBJ2-7; D may be TRBD2 (6 bases). The CDR3 has 13 amino acids. Germline-derived CDR1 and CDR2 are MNHEY and SMNVEV (reference sequence). V was trimmed by 4 bases and J by 3 bases, leaving 10 bases between them. The CDR3, as DNA: TGTGCCAGCAGTTGGGGGGAAGACTACGAGCAGTACTTC. Protein sequence: CASSWGEDYEQYF.

J is TRBJ1-5 and V is TRBV3-1 (or the pseudogene TRBV3-2), with D perhaps matching TRBD1 (6 bases). The CDR3 is made up of 15 amino acids. Trimming cost V 2 bases and J 4 bases, with 12 bases left between them. Germline V gene sequence: CDR1 LGHDT, CDR2 YNNKEL (reference sequence). This chain's CDR3 is CASSQIQGNNQPQHF. The CDR3 coding sequence is TGTGCCAGCAGCCAAATACAGGGAAATAATCAGCCCCAGCATTTT.

The chain uses TRBV29-1 and TRBJ1-2; D possibly corresponds to TRBD1 (5 bases). Germline CDR1 reads SQVTM; CDR2 reads ANQGSEA. Trimming removed 6 bases from V and 3 bases from J, with 14 bases in between. CDR3 size: 13 residues. The CDR3 here is CSVYRRVDYGYTF. The CDR3 nucleotides are TGCAGCGTGTACCGCAGGGTGGACTATGGCTACACCTTC.

The chain is built from TRBV30 and TRBJ1-5; 7 positions match TRBD1. The junction had 5 bases not matched to a gene; V was cut back by 0 bases and J by 6 bases. This CDR3 is built from 14 residues. Germline V gene data show CDR1 as GTSNPN and CDR2 as SVGIG (reference sequence). The CDR3: CAWSVKGAGQPQHF. Here the CDR3 DNA reads TGTGCCTGGAGTGTAAAGGGGGCTGGTCAGCCCCAGCATTTT.

This rearrangement joins TRBV7-2 to TRBJ1-6; TRBD1 is a possible D gene (5 bases). Trimming left V 5 bases short and J 5 bases short, with 10 bases between. CDR3 length: 14 residues. Germline CDR1 reads SGHTA; CDR2 reads FQGNSA. CDR3 nucleotides: TGTGCCAGCAGCCTCAGGGCGGATAATTCACCCCTCCACTTT. The encoded protein is CASSLRADNSPLHF.

This chain connects TRBV5-1 to TRBJ2-1; tentatively, D is TRBD2 (5 bases). Trimming removed 1 base from V and 0 bases from J, with 8 bases in between. The CDR3 has 15 residues. CDR1 is SGHRS and CDR2 is YFSETQ in the germline V gene. The CDR3 is CASSLLEASYNEQFF. The DNA for the CDR3 is TGCGCCAGCAGCTTGCTGGAGGCCTCCTACAATGAGCAGTTCTTC.

The count of this clone is one. The chain uses TRBV1 and TRBJ2-7; the table calls TRBD2, which could not be checked here. TRBV1 is classified as a pseudogene. This CDR3 has 15 amino acids. The chain's CDR3 is CTSSPYRGKTYEQYF. In DNA form, the CDR3 reads TGCACCAGCAGTCCGTATCGCGGGAAAACCTACGAGCAGTACTTC.

V usage is TRBV15 and J usage is TRBJ2-1, with TRBD2 identical over 11 bases. Looked up from germline, CDR1 is LNHNV and CDR2 is YYDKDF (reference sequence). The junction had 4 bases not matched to a gene; V was cut back by 0 bases and J by 6 bases. This CDR3 spans 16 amino acids. CDR3 in amino acids: CATSRDVAGGRNEQFF. CDR3 nucleotide sequence: TGTGCCACCAGCAGAGATGTAGCGGGGGGGCGCAATGAGCAGTTCTTC.

The V gene is TRBV4-3, the J gene TRBJ1-2; TRBD1 matches 9 bases. Per germline, CDR1 LGHNA and CDR2 YSLEER. Losses at the gene ends were 4 bases for V and 4 bases for J; bases not matched to a gene: 4. CDR3 length: 14 residues. The CDR3 protein is CASSPDRGFYGYTF. The CDR3 coding sequence is TGCGCCAGCAGCCCGGACAGGGGCTTCTATGGCTACACCTTC.

This clone showed up just once. This sequence joins TRBV19 and TRBJ1-1; TRBD1 matches at 9 bases. Germline trimming cut 8 bases from V and 1 base from J; bases unmatched to any gene: 8. There are 15 residues in the CDR3. CDR1 is LNHDA, CDR2 SQIVND, per germline (reference sequence). CDR3 coding DNA: TGTGCCAGTGGAGCTAGGGGACAGGGGAACACTGAAGCTTTCTTT. Translating gives CASGARGQGNTEAFF.

The gene calls are TRBV21-1 and TRBJ1-5; TRBD1, the D gene given by the table, was not confirmed from the DNA. TRBV21-1 is a listed pseudogene. This CDR3 has 21 amino acids. CDR3 in amino acids: CASSKALYTGTADYSNQPQHF. Written as DNA, the CDR3 is TGTGCCAGCAGCAAAGCGCTCTATACCGGGACAGCCGATTATAGCAATCAGCCCCAGCATTTT.

This clone was seen only once. The genes are TRBV7-3 and TRBJ2-6; no definite D call. The CDR3 has 16 amino acids. The germline V gene encodes CDR1 SGHTA and CDR2 FQGTGA. The ends were cut back, 0 bases at V and 2 bases at J, with 8 bases in the middle. CDR3 DNA sequence: TGTGCCAGCAGCTTAACTGCCGAGCCTGGGGCCAACGTCCTGACTTTC. Translating it yields CASSLTAEPGANVLTF.

The V and J genes are TRBV4-2 and TRBJ2-7; 7 positions match TRBD2. The germline gives CDR1 LGHNA, CDR2 YNFKEQ. V lost 1 base and J lost 0; bases outside the gene matches: 6. This CDR3 has 16 amino acids. The CDR3 region has the DNA TGTGCCAGCAGCCAAGCAAGCGGGACGGTCTCCTACGAGCAGTACTTC. It specifies CASSQASGTVSYEQYF.

V usage is TRBV19 and J usage is TRBJ1-1; tentatively, D is TRBD1 (5 bases). V was cut by 2 bases and J by 0 bases, with 10 bases left in between. This CDR3 comprises 15 residues. Germline V gene sequence: CDR1 LNHDA, CDR2 SQIVND (reference sequence). The CDR3 is CASSIQGFLNTEAFF. The CDR3 nucleotides are TGTGCCAGTAGTATACAGGGCTTCCTGAACACTGAAGCTTTCTTT. The full variable domain, its missing parts supplied by reference TRBV19 and TRBJ1-1, is DGGITQSPKYLFRKEGQNVTLSCEQNLNHDAMYWYRQDPGQGLRLIYYSQIVNDFQKGDIAEGYSVSREKKESFPLTVTSAQKNPTAFYLCASSIQGFLNTEAFFGQGTRLTVV.

This chain joins TRBV6-5 and TRBJ2-7, with 7 nucleotides matching TRBD1. The CDR3 is made up of 12 amino acids. V was pared by 5 bases and J by 5 bases, with 3 bases of the junction left unmatched. Germline-derived CDR1 and CDR2 are MNHEY and SVGAGI. CDR3 residues: CASSPTGDEQYF. The CDR3 DNA reads TGTGCCAGCAGTCCCACAGGGGACGAGCAGTACTTC.

V gene TRBV5-4 combines with J gene TRBJ2-7; the match to TRBD2 covers 11 bases. J was trimmed by 3 bases and V by 1 base; bases with no gene match: 9. The CDR3 spans 17 residues. Germline V CDR1 and CDR2: SGHNT, YYREEE (reference sequence). In DNA form, the CDR3 reads TGTGCCAGCAGCTTGCGGTCTAGCGGGGGGTCTAACTACGAGCAGTACTTC. Translated, it gives CASSLRSSGGSNYEQYF.

V usage is TRBV30 and J usage is TRBJ2-3; D remains unclear. V was cut by 4 bases and J by 4 bases, with 6 bases left in between. CDR3 length equals 11 residues. CDR1 and CDR2 from the germline V gene are GTSNPN and SVGIG (reference sequence). The CDR3 DNA is TGTGCCTGGATACAGTCAGATACGCAGTATTTT. Its translation is CAWIQSDTQYF.

This sequence joins TRBV11-2 and TRBJ1-4, with a possible D match to TRBD1 (5 bases). Germline V CDR1 and CDR2: SGHAT, FQNNGV. The CDR3 length is 14 residues. The V end was cut by 3 bases, the J end by 5 bases, with 10 bases between. The CDR3 DNA follows: TGTGCCAGCAGCTTGAGGAGGGGAAATGAAAAACTGTTTTTT. Translation: CASSLRRGNEKLFF.

The rearrangement uses TRBV9 and TRBJ2-1; D is perhaps TRBD2 (6 bases). This CDR3 spans 15 amino acids. V was cut by 4 bases and J by 4 bases, with 15 bases left in between. CDR1 and CDR2 (germline): SGDLS, YYNGEE. In nucleotides, the CDR3 is TGTGCCAGCAGCCCCCCCGGGACTTTATACAATGAGCAGTTCTTC. It translates to CASSPPGTLYNEQFF. Looking up the rest from reference TRBV9 and TRBJ2-1 gives the full variable domain: DSGVTQTPKHLITATGQRVTLRCSPRSGDLSVYWYQQSLDQGLQFLIQYYNGEERAKGNILERFSAQQFPDLHSELNLSSLELGDSALYFCASSPPGTLYNEQFFGPGTRLTVL.

The V gene is TRBV4-3, the J gene TRBJ1-1; TRBD1 aligns across 9 bases. Germline values: CDR1 LGHNA, CDR2 YSLEER. V lost 6 bases and J lost 8; bases outside the gene matches: 10. The CDR3 loop spans 14 amino acids. In DNA form, the CDR3 reads TGCGCCAGCAGTCGAAACGAAGGGACAGGGGAAGCTTTCTTT. Its translation is CASSRNEGTGEAFF.

J is TRBJ2-2 and V is TRBV10-3; 8 nucleotides align to TRBD2. V gave up 2 bases and J gave up 4 bases; unmatched junction bases: 3. The CDR3 extends over 15 amino acids. The germline V gene has CDR1 ENHRY and CDR2 SYGVKD. CDR3 nucleotide sequence: TGTGCCATCAGTGAGGTAGCGGGGCGCACCGGGGAGCTGTTTTTT. It specifies CAISEVAGRTGELFF.

The V and J genes are TRBV6-2 or TRBV6-3 and TRBJ1-1; D is unresolved. Trimming took 1 base from V and 6 from J, leaving 9 bases between them. This CDR3 has 13 amino acids. CDR1 is MNHEY, CDR2 SVGEGT, per germline. As DNA, the CDR3 is TGTGCCAGCAGTTACTGGGCCCCCTCTGAAGCTTTCTTT. It yields the protein CASSYWAPSEAFF.

V usage is TRBV5-6 and J usage is TRBJ1-1, with D possibly TRBD1 on 5 matching bases. Germline V CDR1 and CDR2: SGHDT, YYEEEE. V was shortened by 4 bases and J by 2 bases, with 12 bases between the two germline ends. The CDR3 extends over 14 amino acids. The CDR3 sequence: CASSPIGVNTEAFF. For the CDR3, the DNA is TGTGCCAGCAGCCCGATAGGGGTCAACACTGAAGCTTTCTTT.

The V gene is TRBV7-9, the J gene TRBJ1-1; D gene ambiguous. Trimming removed 1 base from V and 1 base from J, with 7 bases in between. Germline V CDR1 and CDR2: SEHNR, FQNEAQ (reference sequence). This CDR3 comprises 14 residues. The CDR3 region has the DNA TGTGCCAGCAGCTTAGTTACAGCGAACACTGAAGCTTTCTTT. Amino acids: CASSLVTANTEAFF.

The genes are TRBV6-2 or TRBV6-3 and TRBJ2-7; TRBD1 agrees at 7 bases. Germline values: CDR1 MNHEY, CDR2 SVGEGT. This CDR3 region has 16 residues. The junction had 12 bases not matched to a gene; V was cut back by 2 bases and J by 5 bases. CDR3 DNA sequence: TGTGCCAGCAGTTACGGGAAAAGACAGGGCACGGACGAGCAGTACTTC. It translates to CASSYGKRQGTDEQYF.

This chain links TRBV5-4 with TRBJ1-3; the D gene is possibly TRBD1 (5 bases). The CDR3 runs 13 residues. V was cut by 6 bases and J by 7 bases, with 14 bases left in between. The germline V gene encodes CDR1 SGHNT and CDR2 YYREEE (reference sequence). CDR3 loop: CASTLGGSNTIYF. The CDR3 DNA is TGTGCCAGCACCCTCGGGGGGAGTAACACCATATATTTT.

The chain recombines TRBV28 with TRBJ2-7; the D gene is possibly TRBD2 (6 bases). The length of the CDR3 is 12 residues. The V and J ends lost 6 bases and 9 bases respectively, with 15 bases between them. Germline lookup yields CDR1 MDHEN and CDR2 SYDVKM. CDR3 bases: TGTGCCAGCAGCCCTCCCGCGGGGTCGCAGTACTTC. It yields the protein CASSPPAGSQYF.

The chain recombines TRBV15 with TRBJ1-2, with 8 positions matching TRBD1. Germline lookup yields CDR1 LNHNV and CDR2 YYDKDF (reference sequence). The CDR3 runs to 14 residues. With 3 bases clipped from V and 5 bases from J, the junction kept 5 bases outside the gene matches. CDR3 sequence: CATSRAGGAYGYTF. The CDR3, as DNA: TGTGCCACCAGCAGGGCAGGGGGCGCTTATGGCTACACCTTC.

The genes are TRBV18 and TRBJ2-1; 7 bases line up with TRBD2. The CDR3 is 15 amino acids. The germline V gene encodes CDR1 KGHSH and CDR2 LQKENI. The V and J ends lost 2 bases and 3 bases, in that order; junction bases with no gene match: 4. This CDR3 reads CASSPNSGNYNEQFF. The DNA for the CDR3 is TGTGCCAGCTCACCAAACAGCGGGAACTACAATGAGCAGTTCTTC.

The rearrangement joins TRBV19 to TRBJ2-1; maybe TRBD1 (6 bases). This CDR3 has 17 residues. The V and J ends lost 5 bases and 0 bases respectively, with 17 bases between them. Germline V gives CDR1 LNHDA, CDR2 SQIVND (reference sequence). The CDR3 sequence is CASSPQGTWSSYNEQFF. In DNA, the CDR3 is TGTGCCAGTAGTCCTCAGGGGACCTGGAGCTCCTACAATGAGCAGTTCTTC.

The genes are TRBV5-6 and TRBJ1-2; D possibly corresponds to TRBD1 (6 bases). CDR3 length: 14 residues. Germline CDR1 SGHDT, CDR2 YYEEEE. Trimming left V 4 bases short and J 5 bases short, with 15 bases between. CDR3 DNA sequence: TGTGCCAGCAGCGGACTGACAGGACAATATGGCTACACCTTC. Translation gives CASSGLTGQYGYTF.

The CDR3 sequence: CASSPRQGADEQFF. The CDR3 DNA is TGTGCCAGCAGTCCGCGACAGGGGGCCGATGAGCAGTTCTTC. The chain recombines TRBV27 with TRBJ2-1; 10 positions agree with TRBD1. The V gene's germline CDR1 is MNHEY and CDR2 SMNVEV (reference sequence). After removal of 5 bases from V and 8 bases from J, the junction contained 6 bases not matched to a gene. The CDR3 runs 14 residues.